This T cell receptor beta chain was sequenced for a study of cytomegalovirus exposure and HLA in healthy donors. Study-wide findings and caveats: Previous analysis showed most TCR beta V segments were productive about 90% or about 30% of the time. Association of a missense DCLRE1C variant with TCR beta V- and J-gene trimming was reported in a later analysis. There were reportedly fewer N-insertions in an Asian-associated ancestry cluster than the roughly 700-donor mean, in a later analysis. A list of approximately 160 TCR beta chains associated with cytomegalovirus was given.

Germline V gene sequence: CDR1 SGHTA, CDR2 FQGTGA. The CDR3 is 13 amino acids. It was with 60 Vbeta and 13 Jbeta primers that the PCR ran. Measured with immunoSEQ multiplex PCR; TCRdb has only the in-frame clones, and not every one. The profile shows about 210,000 clones, around 83% of them singletons. As regards this clone: The antigen is not known. An end of the junction does not agree with germline; a read error may underlie this.

This sequence was found in a woman between 45 and 65 years old in good health and CMV-seropositive. The chain links TRBV7-3 to TRBJ1-1; TRBD1 might be the D (6 bases). Sequenced input: PBMCs. The CDR3 bases are TGTTCCAGCAGCCAGGACAGACACACTGAAGCTTTCTTT. Residues: CSSSQDRHTEAFF.